These 24 T cell receptor beta chains were sequenced from one sample in a study of cytomegalovirus exposure and HLA in healthy donors. Primers included in the PCR were 60 Vbeta and 13 Jbeta primers. Using immunoSEQ multiplex PCR, the repertoire was profiled, and TCRdb retains in-frame clones only, with some absent. The sample lists about 160,000 clones; 60% to 80% were seen once. Sequencing was done on a sample of PBMCs. Source of these receptors: a man aged 18 to 29 in good health and CMV-seropositive.

In the case of this clone: The sample carries other DNA sequences with the same CDR3. V is TRBV5-4 and J is TRBJ2-3, with 12 bases that match TRBD2. The CDR3 is 17 residues long. V shed 1 base, J shed 2 bases, and the junction held 5 bases outside the gene matches. Germline CDR1 reads SGHNT; CDR2 reads YYREEE (reference sequence). The CDR3 DNA follows: TGTGCCAGCAGCTTGAGTGGACTAGCGGGGCTCACAGATACGCAGTATTTT. The encoded protein is CASSLSGLAGLTDTQYF.

The genes are TRBV7-9 and TRBJ2-1; 10 nucleotides align to TRBD2. Germline V gives CDR1 SEHNR, CDR2 FQNEAQ (reference sequence). The junction had 2 bases not matched to a gene; V was cut back by 1 base and J by 5 bases. The CDR3 sequence is 15 residues long. CDR3 nucleotides: TGTGCCAGCAGCTTAGGGACTAGCGGTAACAATGAGCAGTTCTTC. Amino acids: CASSLGTSGNNEQFF.

The CDR3, as DNA: TGTGCCAGCAGCCTCGGGAGGGCCAAGGGAGAGACCCAGTACTTC. Residues: CASSLGRAKGETQYF. This rearrangement joins TRBV11-3 to TRBJ2-5; TRBD2 matches 8 bases. The CDR3 consists of 15 residues. Unmatched junction bases numbered 9, after V lost 5 bases and J lost 4 bases. Germline V CDR1 and CDR2: SGHNT, YENEEA.

CDR3 sequence reads: CASSRGLAGGVTDTQYF. The CDR3 nucleotides are TGCGCCAGCAGCAGAGGACTAGCGGGAGGGGTCACAGATACGCAGTATTTT. The chain is built from TRBV4-1 and TRBJ2-3, with 15 positions matching TRBD2. Trimming removed 5 bases from V and 2 bases from J; junction bases left unmatched: 5. The CDR3 is made up of 17 amino acids. Germline loops: CDR1 MGHRA, CDR2 YSYEKL.

This chain links TRBV18 with TRBJ2-3, with D possibly being TRBD2 (5 bases). Per germline, CDR1 KGHSH and CDR2 LQKENI. The CDR3 contains 16 residues. V gave up 3 bases and J gave up 3 bases, with 16 bases separating them. CDR3 bases: TGTGCCAGCTCACCCCTGGGTAGCGATGGAACAGATACGCAGTATTTT. Amino acid sequence: CASSPLGSDGTDTQYF.

This chain uses TRBV13 with TRBJ2-7; 7 positions match TRBD1. The CDR3 has 15 residues. Germline V gene data show CDR1 as PRHDT and CDR2 as FYEKMQ (reference sequence). The trim removed 1 base at V and 7 bases at J, leaving 10 bases unmatched. CDR3 sequence reads: CASSLEAGGPGEQYF. In DNA, the CDR3 is TGTGCCAGCAGCTTAGAGGCAGGGGGTCCGGGAGAGCAGTACTTC.

The chain employs TRBV19 and TRBJ2-3, with D possibly matching TRBD2 (5 bases). Germline lookup yields CDR1 LNHDA and CDR2 SQIVND (reference sequence). The CDR3 totals 15 residues. Trimming cost V 3 bases and J 6 bases, with 16 bases left between them. CDR3 loop: CASSMGTARADTQYF. The CDR3 DNA sequence: TGTGCCAGTAGTATGGGAACAGCGCGGGCCGATACGCAGTATTTT.

V and J are TRBV5-6 and TRBJ1-1; maybe TRBD1 (6 bases). Germline CDR1 is SGHDT and CDR2 is YYEEEE. The CDR3 is 14 amino acids. Trimming stripped 0 bases from V and 11 bases from J, with 17 bases between. The CDR3, as DNA: TGTGCCAGCAGCTTGGCCTCGGGGGGGCCTGGGGCTTTCTTT. It codes for CASSLASGGPGAFF.

This chain links TRBV7-7 with TRBJ2-2; D uncertain. The CDR3 totals 15 residues. V was trimmed by 1 base and J by 0 bases, leaving 6 bases between them. Germline CDR1 and CDR2: SSHAT and FNYEAQ (reference sequence). The CDR3: CASSLDTSNTGELFF. For the CDR3, the DNA is TGTGCCAGCAGCTTAGACACATCGAACACCGGGGAGCTGTTTTTT.

V gene TRBV29-1 combines with J gene TRBJ2-2, with D possibly TRBD1 on 5 matching bases. Germline V gene sequence: CDR1 SQVTM, CDR2 ANQGSEA. The CDR3 is 12 amino acids. Trimming removed 5 bases from V and 8 bases from J, with 12 bases in between. Here the CDR3 DNA reads TGCAGCGTTACAGGTACACCGGGGGAGCTGTTTTTT. Protein sequence: CSVTGTPGELFF.

J is TRBJ2-3 and V is TRBV15, with D perhaps matching TRBD2 (6 bases). V lost 8 bases, J lost 3 bases, and 18 bases lay in between. The germline V gene encodes CDR1 LNHNV and CDR2 YYDKDF (reference sequence). This CDR3 is 15 amino acids long. This chain's CDR3 is CATSGSVAGTDTQYF. The CDR3 DNA reads TGTGCCACCTCCGGGTCCGTCGCGGGGACAGATACGCAGTATTTT.

This rearrangement joins TRBV19 to TRBJ1-5; TRBD1 aligns across 7 bases. Trimming cost V 5 bases and J 6 bases; bases outside gene matches: 10. CDR1 and CDR2 from the germline V gene are LNHDA and SQIVND (reference sequence). The CDR3 contains 15 residues. The CDR3, as DNA: TGTGCCAGTAGTCGACACCGACAGGGTGGTCAGCCCCAGCATTTT. It yields the protein CASSRHRQGGQPQHF.

The V gene is TRBV2, the J gene TRBJ1-6; tentatively, D is TRBD1 (6 bases). Germline CDR1 and CDR2: SNHLY and FYNNEI. V was clipped by 0 bases and J by 15 bases, with 18 bases between them. This CDR3 has 15 residues. DNA of the CDR3: TGTGCCAGCAGTGAAGCTGGGATCCTACAGGGCGGCCTCCACTTT. Translated, it gives CASSEAGILQGGLHF.

The chain has TRBV7-8 and TRBJ2-2; 9 positions match TRBD1. Germline values: CDR1 SGHVS, CDR2 FQNEAQ. The trim removed 4 bases at V and 5 bases at J, leaving 14 bases unmatched. This CDR3 region has 18 residues. The CDR3 DNA reads as TGTGCCAGCAGCTCACTAGCTCTCGGACAGGGGAAAACCGGGGAGCTGTTTTTT. This codes for CASSSLALGQGKTGELFF.

The V gene is TRBV5-4, the J gene TRBJ2-2; D remains ambiguous. This CDR3 region has 10 residues. Germline V lookup: CDR1 SGHNT, CDR2 YYREEE (reference sequence). V dropped 7 bases and J dropped 8 bases, with 6 bases sitting between them. This chain's CDR3 is CASGEGELFF. In DNA, the CDR3 is TGTGCCAGCGGAGAGGGGGAGCTGTTTTTT. Using reference TRBV5-4 and TRBJ2-2 for the parts outside the CDR3, the full variable domain is ETGVTQSPTHLIKTRGQQVTLRCSSQSGHNTVSWYQQALGQGPQFIFQYYREEENGRGNFPPRFSGLQFPNYSSELNVNALELDDSALYLCASGEGELFFGEGSRLTVL.

V usage is TRBV19 and J usage is TRBJ1-6; D not resolved. The CDR3 extends over 14 amino acids. Trimming took 1 base from V and 4 from J, leaving 5 bases between them. Germline V lookup: CDR1 LNHDA, CDR2 SQIVND (reference sequence). This CDR3 is CASSIGQYNSPLHF. Written as DNA, the CDR3 is TGTGCCAGTAGTATAGGACAATATAATTCACCCCTCCACTTT.

The V call is TRBV11-2, the J call TRBJ2-5; 14 bases fit TRBD2. This CDR3 region has 16 residues. Germline loops: CDR1 SGHAT, CDR2 FQNNGV. The ends lost 4 bases at V and 5 bases at J; junction bases unmatched: 6. CDR3 in amino acids: CASSSGTSGSPETQYF. The DNA of the CDR3 is TGTGCCAGCAGCTCCGGGACTAGCGGGAGTCCGGAGACCCAGTACTTC.

The V and J genes are TRBV27 and TRBJ1-6; tentative D call: TRBD1 (5 bases). The CDR3 has 14 residues. Trimming removed 0 bases from V and 9 bases from J, with 9 bases in between. Germline loops: CDR1 MNHEY, CDR2 SMNVEV (reference sequence). Here the CDR3 DNA reads TGTGCCAGCAGTTTATCGGGGCTGGCTTCACCCCTCCACTTT. Residues: CASSLSGLASPLHF.

The rearrangement joins TRBV11-1 to TRBJ2-2; 10 positions match TRBD1. CDR3 size: 16 residues. J lost 1 base, V lost 7 bases, and 6 bases had no gene match. Germline V gene data show CDR1 as SGHAT and CDR2 as FQDESV (reference sequence). The CDR3 loop is CASTLGDRGNTGELFF. DNA of the CDR3: TGTGCCAGCACCCTGGGGGACAGGGGGAACACCGGGGAGCTGTTTTTT.

The chain has TRBV4-1 and TRBJ1-1, with D unclear. Germline V gene data show CDR1 as MGHRA and CDR2 as YSYEKL. Trimming took 4 bases from V and 1 from J, leaving 13 bases between them. CDR3 length: 15 amino acids. This chain's CDR3 is CASSPGASGNTEAFF. CDR3 sequence (DNA): TGCGCCAGCAGCCCGGGAGCATCCGGGAACACTGAAGCTTTCTTT.

The sample holds one count of this clone. V and J are TRBV4-1 and TRBJ1-3; D possibly corresponds to TRBD1 (6 bases). CDR1 and CDR2 from the germline V gene are MGHRA and YSYEKL. The V end was cut by 4 bases, the J end by 0 bases, with 10 bases between. The CDR3 contains 15 residues. CDR3 sequence: CASSRRTASGNTIYF. CDR3 bases: TGCGCCAGCAGCCGTCGGACAGCCTCTGGAAACACCATATATTTT.

This clone was found once. The chain recombines TRBV19 with TRBJ2-7; the D gene is possibly TRBD2 (5 bases). Germline V gene lookup returns CDR1 LNHDA and CDR2 SQIVND (reference sequence). The CDR3 is 13 amino acids. Between the trimmed V and J ends, which lost 5 bases and 1 base, there was a span of 9 bases. The CDR3 sequence: CASSREGSYEQYF. CDR3 DNA sequence: TGTGCCAGTAGTCGAGAGGGATCCTACGAGCAGTACTTC.

The CDR3 protein is CASSTSGGLTEAFF. The CDR3 nucleotides read TGTGCCAGCAGCACATCAGGGGGACTGACCGAAGCTTTCTTT. This rearrangement joins TRBV9 to TRBJ1-1; 7 nucleotides align to TRBD1. The CDR3 runs 14 residues. CDR1 and CDR2 from the germline V gene are SGDLS and YYNGEE. Trimming cost V 4 bases and J 8 bases; bases outside gene matches: 11.

The CDR3 DNA reads as TGTGCCAGCAGCTTAGGCCCGCGGTGGGGCCCGTTGTTCTTC. It codes for CASSLGPRWGPLFF. V usage is TRBV11-1 and J usage is TRBJ2-1; D perhaps matches TRBD1 (5 bases). Between the trimmed V and J ends, which lost 1 base and 15 bases, there was a span of 19 bases. This CDR3 is 14 amino acids long. Looked up from germline, CDR1 is SGHAT and CDR2 is FQDESV (reference sequence).